The source of this T cell receptor beta chain is a study of cytomegalovirus exposure and HLA in healthy donors. Study-level points and caveats: Rare TCR sequences dominated, though some public TCRs recurred in many donors. Presence/absence analyses took donor sequencing depth as roughly uniform. Within an earlier analysis, most TCR beta V segments proved productive either about 87% or about 30% of the time. Some V segments could not be told apart, so they were left out, TRBV6-2 and TRBV6-3 among them.

This PCR relied on a set of 60 Vbeta primers and 13 Jbeta primers. Profiled with immunoSEQ multiplex PCR; TCRdb holds only in-frame clones, not every one. The data show 120,000 to 150,000 clones, 78% seen once. This CDR3 spans 15 amino acids. Germline loops: CDR1 LNHDA, CDR2 SQIVND (reference sequence). Trimming removed 2 bases at V and 7 bases at J, with 15 bases between. This clone was observed a handful of times. Its specificity is not known. The chain carries TRBV19 and TRBJ2-1, with a tentative D call TRBD2 (6 bases). This TCR derives from a woman in her thirties or forties in good health and CMV-seropositive. The sample consisted of PBMCs. The CDR3 DNA follows: TGTGCCAGTAGTATATTCGGGAGTGGGGTAAATGAGCAGTTCTTC. This translates into CASSIFGSGVNEQFF.